The 26 T cell receptor beta chains given below trace back to one sample, sequenced in a study of tumor-infiltrating lymphocytes in primary liver carcinoma. TCR beta cDNA was made from approximately 500 ng total RNA with a constant-region primer. Each TCR beta library was derived from three nested multiplex PCR rounds that employed slightly modified ARM-PCR. Investigators reported that the first two PCR rounds, at roughly 10 cycles each, used TRBV1-TRBV30 forward primers with a C-beta reverse primer. MiXCR was run by TCRdb on the multiplex PCR reads, yielding one entry per CDR3 protein. Here the sample spans over 100,000 distinct CDR3 sequences, about two thirds being singletons. Both RNA and DNA were isolated together from around 20-30 mg of bulk tissue that had not been sorted. What was sequenced was tumor-adjacent normal liver tissue. The receptor source for this set is a woman in her sixties with primary liver carcinoma and hepatitis B virus infection.

This clonotype was detected ten times or more. V usage is TRBV7-9 and J usage is TRBJ1-1; maybe TRBD1 (5 bases). This CDR3 spans 12 amino acids. Germline V gene data show CDR1 as SEHNR and CDR2 as FQNEAQ (reference sequence). V lost 4 bases, J lost 12 bases, and 15 bases lay in between. CDR3 protein: CASSSGGGITFF. DNA for the CDR3: TGTGCCAGCAGCTCCGGGGGAGGGATAACTTTCTTT. Combining the CDR3 with reference TRBV7-9 and TRBJ1-1 gives the whole variable domain DTGVSQNPRHKITKRGQNVTFRCDPISEHNRLYWYRQTLGQGPEFLTYFQNEAQLEKSRLLSDRFSAERPKGSFSTLEIQRTEQGDSAMYLCASSSGGGITFFGQGTRLTVV.

The chain is built from TRBV18 and TRBJ1-1, with D maybe TRBD1 (5 bases). The CDR3 runs 13 residues. V shed 4 bases and J shed 4 bases, with 10 bases lying between them. Germline CDR1 and CDR2: KGHSH and LQKENI. CDR3 DNA: TGTGCCAGCTCACGGGGCCGGAGCACTGAAGCTTTCTTT. The encoded protein is CASSRGRSTEAFF.

This clonotype occurred many times. The chain's CDR3 is CASSWPLERDPTRYTQYF. CDR3 in DNA: TGCGCCAGCAGCTGGCCCTTAGAGCGGGACCCTACTCGGTATACGCAGTATTTT. J is TRBJ2-3 and V is TRBV5-1; 7 positions match TRBD2. The V and J ends lost 3 bases and 7 bases, in that order; junction bases with no gene match: 20. The CDR3 covers 18 residues. Germline V lookup: CDR1 SGHRS, CDR2 YFSETQ.

Regarding this clonotype: One junction end does not reproduce the germline sequence, and a read error may be involved. This sequence joins TRBV7-9 and TRBJ2-3; TRBD2 might be the D (5 bases). The CDR3 consists of 16 residues. Looked up from germline, CDR1 is SEHNR and CDR2 is FQNEAQ (reference sequence). This CDR3 is CVSSLVGDGVTDTQYF. In DNA, the CDR3 is TGTGTCAGCAGCTTAGTAGGAGACGGGGTCACAGATACGCAGTATTTT. Full variable domain (missing parts from reference TRBV7-9 and TRBJ2-3): DTGVSQNPRHKITKRGQNVTFRCDPISEHNRLYWYRQTLGQGPEFLTYFQNEAQLEKSRLLSDRFSAERPKGSFSTLEIQRTEQGDSAMYLCVSSLVGDGVTDTQYFGPGTRLTVL.

This clonotype was counted a single time. This chain connects TRBV28 to TRBJ1-1; 7 bases agree with TRBD1. There are 13 residues in the CDR3. Germline CDR1 and CDR2: MDHEN and SYDVKM. V was clipped by 4 bases and J by 5 bases; unmatched bases: 4. The CDR3 nucleotides read TGTGCCAGCAGTTCAGGGGGGCAAACTGAAGCTTTCTTT. Translated: CASSSGGQTEAFF.

The chain joins TRBV5-1 to TRBJ2-1; D uncertain. CDR1 and CDR2 from the germline V gene are SGHRS and YFSETQ. The CDR3 consists of 14 residues. V was cut by 0 bases and J by 5 bases, with 9 bases left in between. The CDR3: CASSLVTTNNEQFF. DNA of the CDR3: TGCGCCAGCAGCTTGGTGACGACAAACAATGAGCAGTTCTTC. The whole variable domain, filled in from reference TRBV5-1 and TRBJ2-1, reads KAGVTQTPRYLIKTRGQQVTLSCSPISGHRSVSWYQQTPGQGLQFLFEYFSETQRNKGNFPGRFSGRQFSNSRSEMNVSTLELGDSALYLCASSLVTTNNEQFFGPGTRLTVL.

Concerning this clonotype itself: Compared with germline, one end of the junction differs, possibly owing to a read error. J is TRBJ1-2 and V is TRBV12-3 or TRBV12-4; TRBD1 aligns across 7 bases. CDR3 length: 14 amino acids. Here the CDR3 DNA reads TGTGCCAGCAAGGACAGGTTTACTAACTATAGCTACACCTTC. Amino acid sequence: CASKDRFTNYSYTF.

On this clonotype: Likely a read error: the CDR3 ends without its conserved phenylalanine or tryptophan. This chain links TRBV11-2 with TRBJ2-5; weak D call: TRBD2 (6 bases). The CDR3 length is 13 residues. Germline lookup yields CDR1 SGHAT and CDR2 FQNNGV. V was shortened by 3 bases and J by 7 bases, with 12 bases between the two germline ends. The CDR3 DNA is TGTGCCAGCAGCTTTATGGGAGGCGGGACCCAGTACTAC. Translating it yields CASSFMGGGTQYY.

The count of this clonotype is one. The rearrangement uses TRBV21-1 and TRBJ2-3. TRBV21-1 is a pseudogene. CDR3 length: 16 residues. CDR3 nucleotides: TGTGCCAGCAGCAAAGGGGAACAGCCCAACACAGATACACAGTATTTT. Its protein is CASSKGEQPNTDTQYF.

In the case of this clonotype: Relative to the germline gene, one junction end is altered; a read error may explain this. The CDR3 nucleotides read TGTGCCAGCACCTCCTTTACTGAGGGAGCTAACTATGACTACACCTTC. Encoded protein: CASTSFTEGANYDYTF. The gene calls are TRBV7-9 and TRBJ1-2; no firm D call. The germline gives CDR1 SEHNR, CDR2 FQNEAQ (reference sequence). The CDR3 runs 16 residues.

The table lists this clonotype with many counts. The chain links TRBV6-1 to TRBJ2-5, with 8 positions matching TRBD1. From germline, CDR1 is MNHNS and CDR2 SASEGT. Trimming at V came to 4 bases and at J to 1 base, leaving 5 bases not matched to a gene. CDR3 length: 15 amino acids. The CDR3: CASSVQGGGQETQYF. The CDR3 DNA follows: TGTGCCAGCAGTGTACAGGGGGGAGGCCAAGAGACCCAGTACTTC.

A note on this clonotype: This is likely a read error, given that the CDR3 carries no conserved phenylalanine or tryptophan at its end. The DNA is omitted, as the CDR3 cannot be located on it reliably, and the CDR3 follows TCRdb's listing. CDR3 protein: CASSLGQFYEHYS. This rearrangement joins TRBV6-5 to TRBJ2-7; the table's TRBD1 call for D was not verified on the DNA. Germline CDR1 is MNHEY and CDR2 is SVGAGI. The CDR3 is 13 residues long, ends included.

This clonotype was counted many times. This chain connects TRBV29-1 to TRBJ1-2; unclear D gene. This CDR3 comprises 9 residues. V lost 3 bases, J lost 7 bases, and 3 bases lay in between. Germline values: CDR1 SQVTM, CDR2 ANQGSEA. The CDR3 reads CSVEVGYTF. The CDR3 region has the DNA TGCAGCGTTGAGGTTGGCTACACCTTC.

Ten or more counts support this clonotype. This sequence joins TRBV12-5 and TRBJ2-3; D is unclear. V lost 1 base to trimming and J lost 0 bases, with 2 bases between them. This CDR3 is 13 amino acids long. Germline CDR1 is LGHNT and CDR2 is FRNRAP. CDR3 sequence reads: CASGLDSTDTQYF. In DNA, the CDR3 is TGTGCTAGTGGTTTGGACAGCACAGATACGCAGTATTTT.

With respect to this clonotype: Germline is not matched at one junction end, which may reflect a read error. The V call is TRBV29-1, the J call TRBJ1-2; D is possibly TRBD1 (5 bases). There are 13 residues in the CDR3. In germline, CDR1 is SQVTM, CDR2 ANQGSEA. CDR3 sequence (DNA): TGCAGTGTTGAAGAGGCAGGGCTAAATGGCTACACCTTC. As protein: CSVEEAGLNGYTF.

As concerns this clonotype: An end of the junction differs from the germline gene, which may be a read error. The V call is TRBV7-8, the J call TRBJ2-5, with 8 bases that match TRBD2. The CDR3 spans 15 residues. CDR1 and CDR2 (germline): SGHVS, FQNEAQ. CDR3 region: CASSPREGPTSAQYF. For the CDR3, the DNA is TGTGCAAGCAGCCCTCGGGAGGGACCGACTTCGGCCCAGTACTTC.

About this clonotype itself: The CDR3 carries no conserved terminal phenylalanine or tryptophan, so it likely arises from a read error. The genes are TRBV28 and TRBJ2-1; possibly TRBD1 for D (6 bases). Deletions cut 3 bases from V and 5 bases from J, with 17 bases between. The germline CDR1 and CDR2 sequences are MDHEN and SYDVKM. CDR3 length equals 16 residues. The CDR3 region is CASSFRGRATDNEQFL. The CDR3 coding sequence is TGTGCCAGCAGTTTCAGGGGTCGGGCGACGGACAATGAGCAGTTCTTA.

The V call is TRBV11-1, the J call TRBJ2-1, with 8 bases fitting TRBD2. Germline lookup yields CDR1 SGHAT and CDR2 FQDESV (reference sequence). The CDR3 has 15 amino acids. The junction had 9 bases not matched to a gene; V was cut back by 5 bases and J by 6 bases. This CDR3 reads CASSLGSSGTNEQFF. In nucleotides, the CDR3 is TGTGCCAGCAGCCTCGGGAGTAGCGGGACCAATGAGCAGTTCTTC.

This clonotype was found many times. The J gene is TRBJ1-1, the V gene TRBV7-9; a possible D gene is TRBD1 (5 bases). V shed 2 bases and J shed 2 bases, with 12 bases lying between them. Germline assignment: CDR1 SEHNR and CDR2 FQNEAQ (reference sequence). CDR3 length: 15 amino acids. The CDR3 loop reads CASSLTGLRNTEAFF. The CDR3 nucleotides read TGTGCCAGCAGCTTAACAGGCCTAAGAAACACTGAAGCTTTCTTT.

This clonotype has ten or more counts. The J gene is TRBJ1-5, the V gene TRBV24-1, with TRBD1 as a possible D gene (5 bases). Germline-derived CDR1 and CDR2 are KGHDR and SFDVKD. The V gene lost 4 bases and the J gene lost 0 bases, with 9 bases spanning the gap. CDR3 length equals 15 residues. CDR3 protein: CATSESGRSNQPQHF. In DNA form, the CDR3 reads TGTGCCACCAGTGAGTCAGGGCGTAGCAATCAGCCCCAGCATTTT.

This clonotype was seen many times. This chain uses TRBV7-2 with TRBJ2-7, with TRBD1 matching 7 bases. J gave up 1 base and V 5 bases, and 8 bases lay outside the gene matches. Germline loops: CDR1 SGHTA, CDR2 FQGNSA. This CDR3 is 15 amino acids long. CDR3 bases: TGTGCCAGCAGCCTACAAGACAGGGCGTCCTACGAGCAGTACTTC. This codes for CASSLQDRASYEQYF.

Note on this clonotype: This may arise from a read error, as a much more abundant clone is one base away. The V and J genes are TRBV4-2 and TRBJ2-1; TRBD2 matches at 10 bases. This CDR3 region has 17 residues. J gave up 4 bases and V 1 base, and 7 bases lay outside the gene matches. Germline-derived CDR1 and CDR2 are LGHNA and YNFKEQ. The CDR3 DNA reads as TGTGCCAGCAGCCAAGTCGAATCAGCGGGAGGGTACAATGAGCAGTTCTTC. It codes for CASSQVESAGGYNEQFF.

As for this clonotype: This clone may be a read error of a much larger clone one base away. CDR3: CASRQGGKETKYF. As DNA, the CDR3 is TGTGCCAGTCGACAGGGGGGGAAAGAGACCAAGTACTTC. The genes are TRBV28 and TRBJ2-5, with 9 bases identical to TRBD1. The CDR3 sequence is 13 residues long. CDR1 and CDR2 (germline): MDHEN, SYDVKM.

Points on this clonotype: The junction and the germline gene differ at one end; a read error may be behind it. In DNA, the CDR3 is TGCGTCAGCAGCCAAGACTCAAGGGCCTCTGGGGCCAACGTCCTGACTTTC. Its protein is CVSSQDSRASGANVLTF. The chain uses TRBV4-1 and TRBJ2-6; D ambiguous. The CDR3 spans 17 residues. Germline V gene sequence: CDR1 MGHRA, CDR2 YSYEKL.

With regard to this clonotype: A much larger clone lies one base from this, so it may be a read error. The chain joins TRBV11-2 to TRBJ2-5; TRBD2 matches 8 bases. The CDR3 has 16 residues. Looked up from germline, CDR1 is SGHAT and CDR2 is FQNNGV. The CDR3 is CTSSQTPGGGKETQYF. The CDR3 DNA sequence: TGTACCAGCAGCCAAACTCCTGGCGGGGGGAAAGAGACCCAGTACTTC.

This clonotype is judged medium-sized. CDR3 DNA: TGTGCCAGCAGTGCTGGTAGCGGGAGGGACTACAATGAGCAGTTCTTC. It codes for CASSAGSGRDYNEQFF. The chain recombines TRBV11-3 with TRBJ2-1, with 11 bases lining up with TRBD2. CDR1 is SGHNT and CDR2 is YENEEA in the germline V gene. The CDR3 contains 16 residues. After removal of 6 bases from V and 3 bases from J, the junction contained 7 bases not matched to a gene.